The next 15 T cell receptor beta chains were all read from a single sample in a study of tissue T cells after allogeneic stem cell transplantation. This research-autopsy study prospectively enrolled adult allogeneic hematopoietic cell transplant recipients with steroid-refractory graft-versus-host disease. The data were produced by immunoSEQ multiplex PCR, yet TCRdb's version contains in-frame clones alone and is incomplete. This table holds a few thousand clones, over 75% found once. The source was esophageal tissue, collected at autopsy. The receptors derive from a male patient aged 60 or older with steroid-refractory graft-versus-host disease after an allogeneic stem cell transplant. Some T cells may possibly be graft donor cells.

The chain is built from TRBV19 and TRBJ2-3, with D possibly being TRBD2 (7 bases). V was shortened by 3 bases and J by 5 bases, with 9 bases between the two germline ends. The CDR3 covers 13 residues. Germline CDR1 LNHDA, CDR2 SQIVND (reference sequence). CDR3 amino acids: CASSIGGLDTQYF. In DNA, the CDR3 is TGTGCCAGTAGTATCGGGGGGCTAGATACGCAGTATTTT.

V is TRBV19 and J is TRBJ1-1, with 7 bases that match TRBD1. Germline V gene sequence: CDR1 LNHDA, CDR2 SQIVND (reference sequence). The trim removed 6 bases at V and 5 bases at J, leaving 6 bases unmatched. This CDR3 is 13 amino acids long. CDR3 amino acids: CASSMQGGTEAFF. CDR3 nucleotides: TGTGCCAGTAGCATGCAGGGGGGTACTGAAGCTTTCTTT.

The CDR3 coding sequence is TGTGCCAGCTCACCAAGGGGGGGTAATTCACCCCTCCACTTT. Protein: CASSPRGGNSPLHF. This chain connects TRBV18 to TRBJ1-6; tentative D call: TRBD1 (6 bases). V was pared by 2 bases and J by 6 bases, with 8 bases between. The CDR3 has 14 residues. Germline V CDR1 and CDR2: KGHSH, LQKENI.

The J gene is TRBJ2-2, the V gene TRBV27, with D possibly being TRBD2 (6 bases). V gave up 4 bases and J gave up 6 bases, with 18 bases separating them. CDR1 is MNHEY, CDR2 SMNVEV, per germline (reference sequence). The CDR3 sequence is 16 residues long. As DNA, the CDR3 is TGTGCCAGCAGTTCACCGCTCGGGGGTACAGCCGGGGAGCTGTTTTTT. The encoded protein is CASSSPLGGTAGELFF.

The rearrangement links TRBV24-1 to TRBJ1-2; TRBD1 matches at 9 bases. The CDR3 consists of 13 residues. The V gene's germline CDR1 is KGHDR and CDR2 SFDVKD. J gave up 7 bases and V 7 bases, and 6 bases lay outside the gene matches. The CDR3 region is CATRRTGVGGYTF. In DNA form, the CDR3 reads TGTGCCACCAGAAGGACAGGGGTGGGTGGCTACACCTTC.

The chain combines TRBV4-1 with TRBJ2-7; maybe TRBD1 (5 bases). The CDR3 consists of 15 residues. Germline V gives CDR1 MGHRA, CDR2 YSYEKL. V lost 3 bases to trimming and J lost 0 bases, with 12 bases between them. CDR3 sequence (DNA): TGCGCCAGCAGCCAGACAGAGAGTCCCTCCTACGAGCAGTACTTC. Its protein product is CASSQTESPSYEQYF.

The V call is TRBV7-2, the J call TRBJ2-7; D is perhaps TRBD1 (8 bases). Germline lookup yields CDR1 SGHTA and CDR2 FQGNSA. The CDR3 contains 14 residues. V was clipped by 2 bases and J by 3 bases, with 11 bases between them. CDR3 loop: CASSLNRGGYEQYF. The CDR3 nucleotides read TGTGCCAGCAGCTTAAACAGGGGGGGCTACGAGCAGTACTTC.

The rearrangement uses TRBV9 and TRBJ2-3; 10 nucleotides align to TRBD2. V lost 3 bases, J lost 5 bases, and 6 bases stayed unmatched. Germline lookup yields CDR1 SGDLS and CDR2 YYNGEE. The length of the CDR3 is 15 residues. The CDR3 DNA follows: TGTGCCAGCAGCGAAAGCGGGGGGGCCATAGATACGCAGTATTTT. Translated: CASSESGGAIDTQYF. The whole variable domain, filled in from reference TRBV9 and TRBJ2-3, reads DSGVTQTPKHLITATGQRVTLRCSPRSGDLSVYWYQQSLDQGLQFLIQYYNGEERAKGNILERFSAQQFPDLHSELNLSSLELGDSALYFCASSESGGAIDTQYFGPGTRLTVL.

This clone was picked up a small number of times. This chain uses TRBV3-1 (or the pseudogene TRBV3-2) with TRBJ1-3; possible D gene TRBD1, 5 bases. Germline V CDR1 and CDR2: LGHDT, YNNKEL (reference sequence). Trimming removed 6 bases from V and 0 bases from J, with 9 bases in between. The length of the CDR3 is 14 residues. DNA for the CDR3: TGTGCCAGCAGTGGGGGAATCTCTGGAAACACCATATATTTT. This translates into CASSGGISGNTIYF.

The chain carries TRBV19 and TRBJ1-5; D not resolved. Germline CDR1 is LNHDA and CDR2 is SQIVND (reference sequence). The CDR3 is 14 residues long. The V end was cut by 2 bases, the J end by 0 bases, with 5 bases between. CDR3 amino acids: CASSIRDSNQPQHF. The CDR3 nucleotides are TGTGCCAGTAGTATACGTGATAGCAATCAGCCCCAGCATTTT. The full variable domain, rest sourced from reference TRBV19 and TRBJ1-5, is DGGITQSPKYLFRKEGQNVTLSCEQNLNHDAMYWYRQDPGQGLRLIYYSQIVNDFQKGDIAEGYSVSREKKESFPLTVTSAQKNPTAFYLCASSIRDSNQPQHFGDGTRLSIL.

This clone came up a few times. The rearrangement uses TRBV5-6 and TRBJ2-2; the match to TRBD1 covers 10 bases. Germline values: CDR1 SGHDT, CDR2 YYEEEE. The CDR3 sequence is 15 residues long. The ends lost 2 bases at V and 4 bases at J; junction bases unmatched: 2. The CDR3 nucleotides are TGTGCCAGCAGCTTCCGGGACAGGGGCACCGGGGAGCTGTTTTTT. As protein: CASSFRDRGTGELFF.

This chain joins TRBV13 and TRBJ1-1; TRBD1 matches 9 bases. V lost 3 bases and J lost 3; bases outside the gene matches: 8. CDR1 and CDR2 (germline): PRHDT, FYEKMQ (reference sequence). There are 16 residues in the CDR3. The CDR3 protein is CASSLGQGLWDTEAFF. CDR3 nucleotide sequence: TGTGCCAGCAGCTTGGGACAGGGACTGTGGGACACTGAAGCTTTCTTT.

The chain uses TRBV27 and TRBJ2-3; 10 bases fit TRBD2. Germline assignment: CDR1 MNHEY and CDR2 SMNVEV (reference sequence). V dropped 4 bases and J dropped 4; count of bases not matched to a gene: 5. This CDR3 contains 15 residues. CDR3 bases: TGTGCCAGCAGTTCCAGCGGGGGGGCCGCAGATACGCAGTATTTT. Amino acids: CASSSSGGAADTQYF.

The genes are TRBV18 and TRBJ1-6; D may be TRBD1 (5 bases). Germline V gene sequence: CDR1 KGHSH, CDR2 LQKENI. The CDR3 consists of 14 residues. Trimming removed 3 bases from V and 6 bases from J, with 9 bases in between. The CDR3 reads CASSPTDFNSPLHF. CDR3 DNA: TGTGCCAGCTCACCGACAGACTTTAATTCACCCCTCCACTTT. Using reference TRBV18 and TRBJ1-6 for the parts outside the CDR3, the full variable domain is NAGVMQNPRHLVRRRGQEARLRCSPMKGHSHVYWYRQLPEEGLKFMVYLQKENIIDESGMPKERFSAEFPKEGPSILRIQQVVRGDSAAYFCASSPTDFNSPLHFGNGTRLTVT.

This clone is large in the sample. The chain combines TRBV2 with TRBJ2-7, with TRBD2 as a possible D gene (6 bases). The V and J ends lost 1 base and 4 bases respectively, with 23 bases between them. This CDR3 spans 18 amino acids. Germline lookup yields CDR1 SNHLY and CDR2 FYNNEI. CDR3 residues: CASSEGMWSPRRGYEQYF. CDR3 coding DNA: TGTGCCAGCAGTGAAGGGATGTGGTCCCCTAGGCGGGGTTACGAGCAGTACTTC.